One sample yielded the 18 T cell receptor beta chains listed below, sequenced in a study of CD8+CD57+ T cells in acquired aplastic anemia. TCR beta VDJ and CDR3 profiling used genomic DNA as template. A single record per CDR3 protein comes from TCRdb applying MiXCR to the reads. The sample holds approximately 95,000 distinct CDR3 sequences, approximately 73% seen once. Flow cytometry had shown expanded CD8+CD57+ cells in the patients chosen for sequencing. Sample: sorted CD4+, CD8+, or CD8+CD57+ T cells (not recorded which) from PBMCs. The source of these receptors is a human donor with aplastic anemia.

V and J are TRBV9 and TRBJ2-7, with 7 bases that match TRBD1. J lost 6 bases, V lost 4 bases, and 16 bases had no gene match. CDR1 is SGDLS, CDR2 YYNGEE, per germline. The CDR3 sequence is 16 residues long. As DNA, the CDR3 is TGTGCCAGCAGCCCGCGCCGACAGGGCCTGAGCCGCGAGCAGTACTTC. Translating it yields CASSPRRQGLSREQYF.

V usage is TRBV10-1 and J usage is TRBJ2-1; the D is unclear. This CDR3 is built from 13 residues. Germline CDR1 is WNHNN and CDR2 is SYGVQD (reference sequence). V lost 6 bases and J 4 bases, leaving 10 bases between the germline ends. CDR3: CASSKLKYNEQFF. In DNA, the CDR3 is TGCGCCAGCAGCAAACTAAAGTACAATGAGCAGTTCTTC.

This sequence joins TRBV7-9 and TRBJ2-3; a possible D gene is TRBD2 (6 bases). Germline CDR1 and CDR2: SEHNR and FQNEAQ (reference sequence). The CDR3 runs 13 residues. The V gene lost 5 bases and the J gene lost 4 bases, with 10 bases spanning the gap. CDR3 region: CASSPRLADTQYF. CDR3 in DNA: TGTGCCAGCAGCCCTAGACTAGCAGATACGCAGTATTTT.

The V and J genes are TRBV25-1 and TRBJ2-3; D call uncertain. V was pared by 1 base and J by 3 bases, with 11 bases between. The CDR3 runs to 15 residues. The germline gives CDR1 MGHDK, CDR2 SYGVNS. The CDR3 bases are TGTGCCAGCAGTGAATCCTTCCCCAGAACAGATACGCAGTATTTT. It translates to CASSESFPRTDTQYF. The whole variable domain, remainder taken from reference TRBV25-1 and TRBJ2-3, is EADIYQTPRYLVIGTGKKITLECSQTMGHDKMYWYQQDPGMELHLIHYSYGVNSTEKGDLSSESTVSRIRTEHFPLTLESARPSHTSQYLCASSESFPRTDTQYFGPGTRLTVL.

V is TRBV15 and J is TRBJ2-3, with TRBD2 matching 8 bases. The CDR3 loop spans 14 amino acids. The V gene's germline CDR1 is LNHNV and CDR2 YYDKDF (reference sequence). Unmatched junction bases numbered 3, after V lost 4 bases and J lost 3 bases. CDR3 bases: TGTGCCACCAGCATTAGCGGGGTGACAGATACGCAGTATTTT. It translates to CATSISGVTDTQYF.

V gene TRBV2 combines with J gene TRBJ2-5; the match to TRBD2 covers 8 bases. The CDR3 contains 13 residues. J gave up 4 bases and V 3 bases, and 1 base lay outside the gene matches. Germline V gene sequence: CDR1 SNHLY, CDR2 FYNNEI. Here the CDR3 reads CASSDTSGETQYF. The CDR3 DNA reads as TGTGCCAGCAGTGACACTAGCGGAGAGACCCAGTACTTC.

The rearrangement joins TRBV5-1 to TRBJ1-2; TRBD1 aligns across 7 bases. This CDR3 contains 16 residues. The germline CDR1 and CDR2 sequences are SGHRS and YFSETQ. V shed 0 bases and J 3 bases; nucleotides not matched to a gene: 8. The CDR3 DNA sequence: TGCGCCAGCAGCTTGGCCAACCCAGGGGGGGACTATGGCTACACCTTC. This sequence encodes CASSLANPGGDYGYTF. Full variable domain (missing parts from reference TRBV5-1 and TRBJ1-2): KAGVTQTPRYLIKTRGQQVTLSCSPISGHRSVSWYQQTPGQGLQFLFEYFSETQRNKGNFPGRFSGRQFSNSRSEMNVSTLELGDSALYLCASSLANPGGDYGYTFGSGTRLTVV.

V is TRBV2 and J is TRBJ2-2, with D perhaps matching TRBD1 (6 bases). Trimming took 3 bases from V and 3 from J, leaving 14 bases between them. The CDR3 has 16 residues. Germline lookup yields CDR1 SNHLY and CDR2 FYNNEI. The CDR3 loop is CASSDWGLRDTGELFF. As DNA, the CDR3 is TGTGCCAGCAGTGATTGGGGGCTGCGGGACACCGGGGAGCTGTTTTTT.

CDR3 sequence: CASSRKGGNQPQHF. The CDR3 DNA reads as TGTGCCAGTAGTAGGAAGGGGGGCAATCAGCCCCAGCATTTT. This sequence joins TRBV19 and TRBJ1-5; D might be TRBD1 (6 bases). Germline V lookup: CDR1 LNHDA, CDR2 SQIVND (reference sequence). V was trimmed by 4 bases and J by 2 bases, leaving 9 bases between them. The CDR3 runs to 14 residues. The full variable domain, in which reference TRBV19 and TRBJ1-5 provide the parts outside the CDR3, is DGGITQSPKYLFRKEGQNVTLSCEQNLNHDAMYWYRQDPGQGLRLIYYSQIVNDFQKGDIAEGYSVSREKKESFPLTVTSAQKNPTAFYLCASSRKGGNQPQHFGDGTRLSIL.

This chain links TRBV19 with TRBJ1-6, with a possible D match to TRBD1 (6 bases). From germline, CDR1 is LNHDA and CDR2 SQIVND (reference sequence). The CDR3 runs to 14 residues. The V and J ends lost 3 bases and 8 bases respectively, with 11 bases between them. CDR3 DNA: TGTGCCAGTAGTATCGCAGGGGTGGATTCACCCCTCCACTTT. Translation: CASSIAGVDSPLHF. Full variable domain (rest looked up from reference TRBV19 and TRBJ1-6): DGGITQSPKYLFRKEGQNVTLSCEQNLNHDAMYWYRQDPGQGLRLIYYSQIVNDFQKGDIAEGYSVSREKKESFPLTVTSAQKNPTAFYLCASSIAGVDSPLHFGNGTRLTVT.

This clonotype was seen a single time. The junction shows a germline mismatch at one end, possibly a read error. The V call is TRBV4-2, the J call TRBJ1-5; 7 nucleotides match TRBD1. This CDR3 is 14 amino acids long. The germline V gene encodes CDR1 LGHNA and CDR2 YNFKEQ. The CDR3 bases are TGTGCCAGCAGCCAAGAGACAGGGAGTTGGTCCCAGCGCTTT. Translation: CASSQETGSWSQRF.

The chain is built from TRBV7-8 and TRBJ2-5; D might be TRBD1 or TRBD2, each matching 5 bases. This CDR3 contains 14 residues. The V and J ends lost 4 bases and 3 bases respectively, with 12 bases between them. Germline V gene lookup returns CDR1 SGHVS and CDR2 FQNEAQ. The CDR3 spells CASSYWGPKETQYF. For the CDR3, the DNA is TGTGCCAGCAGCTACTGGGGACCAAAAGAGACCCAGTACTTC. Combining the CDR3 with reference TRBV7-8 and TRBJ2-5 gives the whole variable domain GAGVSQSPRYKVAKRGQDVALRCDPISGHVSLFWYQQALGQGPEFLTYFQNEAQLDKSGLPSDRFFAERPEGSVSTLKIQRTQQEDSAVYLCASSYWGPKETQYFGPGTRLLVL.

V gene TRBV2 combines with J gene TRBJ1-4; D may be TRBD1 (5 bases). This CDR3 is 15 amino acids long. Trimming took 6 bases from V and 8 from J, leaving 19 bases between them. In germline, CDR1 is SNHLY, CDR2 FYNNEI. CDR3 sequence reads: CASSAPGPAWEKLFF. The CDR3 nucleotides read TGTGCCAGCAGCGCACCGGGACCGGCTTGGGAAAAACTGTTTTTT.

This chain joins TRBV15 and TRBJ2-7; D gene unclear. The germline V and J ends were trimmed by 3 bases and 2 bases, with 8 bases remaining between them. In germline, CDR1 is LNHNV, CDR2 YYDKDF (reference sequence). The CDR3 contains 13 residues. CDR3 nucleotide sequence: TGTGCCACCAGCAGGGATCTCGCCTACGAGCAGTACTTC. It specifies CATSRDLAYEQYF.

This clonotype was detected a few times. The chain couples TRBV20-1 to TRBJ2-7; 7 bases map to TRBD1. There are 13 residues in the CDR3. Per germline, CDR1 DFQATT and CDR2 SNEGSKA (reference sequence). Trimming took 4 bases from V and 3 from J; bases not matched to a gene: 6. The CDR3 nucleotides read TGCAGTGCTACGACAGGGTTAGGCTACGAGCAGTACTTC. Translation: CSATTGLGYEQYF.

The chain uses TRBV20-1 and TRBJ2-5, with 8 bases aligning to TRBD2. The CDR3 length is 16 residues. The V and J ends lost 3 bases and 5 bases, in that order; junction bases with no gene match: 14. Germline V CDR1 and CDR2: DFQATT, SNEGSKA (reference sequence). CDR3 sequence: CSARRAHSGVEETQYF. The CDR3 coding sequence is TGCAGTGCTAGGAGGGCGCATAGCGGGGTGGAGGAGACCCAGTACTTC.

This clonotype was detected once. The chain uses TRBV11-1 and TRBJ2-5, with TRBD1 matching over 8 bases. J lost 9 bases, V lost 5 bases, and 20 bases had no gene match. This CDR3 comprises 17 residues. Germline V lookup: CDR1 SGHAT, CDR2 FQDESV (reference sequence). The CDR3 sequence: CASSTTRTGQDREAQYF. In DNA, the CDR3 is TGTGCCAGCAGCACAACCCGTACAGGCCAGGACAGGGAGGCCCAGTACTTC. Using reference TRBV11-1 and TRBJ2-5 for the parts outside the CDR3, the full variable domain is EAEVAQSPRYKITEKSQAVAFWCDPISGHATLYWYRQILGQGPELLVQFQDESVVDDSQLPKDRFSAERLKGVDSTLKIQPAELGDSAMYLCASSTTRTGQDREAQYFGPGTRLLVL.

This clonotype turned up a few times. The rearrangement links TRBV24-1 to TRBJ1-3; D is unclear. V dropped 9 bases and J dropped 0 bases, with 14 bases sitting between them. The CDR3 length is 15 residues. Germline CDR1 KGHDR, CDR2 SFDVKD. CDR3 DNA sequence: TGTGCCACCTCCAAAGGGCACCACTCTGGAAACACCATATATTTT. Translation gives CATSKGHHSGNTIYF.